The 26 T cell receptor beta chains reported below all come from one sample, sequenced in a study of shared clonotypes between healthy human individuals. The repertoire was sequenced with immunoSEQ multiplex PCR; TCRdb's copy has only in-frame clones and lacks some. The sample lists roughly 120,000 clones, around 73% occurring once. Sequenced sample: memory CD8+ T cells sorted from blood. Subset denoted: CD45RO+ cells pooled with CCR7-negative TemRA cells. Receptors were obtained from a woman aged 25 to 39 in good health.

The rearrangement joins TRBV28 to TRBJ2-7, with D perhaps assigned TRBD1 or TRBD2 (5 bases each). Per the germline V gene, CDR1 is MDHEN and CDR2 is SYDVKM. V lost 4 bases, J lost 0 bases, and 13 bases lay in between. CDR3 length: 15 amino acids. CDR3 DNA: TGTGCCAGCAGTTCATACCGGGACGGCTCCTACGAGCAGTACTTC. Its protein product is CASSSYRDGSYEQYF. The variable domain in full, with the rest retrieved from reference TRBV28 and TRBJ2-7, is DVKVTQSSRYLVKRTGEKVFLECVQDMDHENMFWYRQDPGLGLRLIYFSYDVKMKEKGDIPEGYSVSREKKERFSLILESASTNQTSMYLCASSSYRDGSYEQYFGPGTRLTVT.

This chain links TRBV6-5 with TRBJ2-7; D perhaps matches TRBD2 (5 bases). Per germline, CDR1 MNHEY and CDR2 SVGAGI. V was trimmed by 6 bases and J by 5 bases, leaving 11 bases between them. CDR3 length: 12 amino acids. The CDR3 reads CASSTLADEQYF. The CDR3 DNA reads as TGTGCCAGCAGCACCCTAGCAGACGAGCAGTACTTC.

This clone was counted between two and nine times. The V call is TRBV28, the J call TRBJ1-5; weak D call: TRBD1 (5 bases). CDR1 and CDR2 from the germline V gene are MDHEN and SYDVKM. This CDR3 is built from 16 residues. Between the trimmed V and J ends, which lost 6 bases and 6 bases, there was a span of 21 bases. The CDR3 DNA sequence: TGTGCCAGCAGCCGCCCCCCAGGGAGTTTCAGTCAGCCCCAGCATTTT. Its translation: CASSRPPGSFSQPQHF.

The V and J genes are TRBV25-1 and TRBJ2-5; possibly TRBD1 or TRBD2 for D (5 bases each). The DNA end favors TRBJ2-7, so the J call may be wrong. This CDR3 region has 14 residues. Germline CDR1 is MGHDK and CDR2 is SYGVNS. The CDR3 coding sequence is TGTGCCAGCAGTGAAGGGACGGGGTCCTACGAGCAGTACTTC. Translating it yields CASSEGTGSYEQYF.

The CDR3 sequence: CASSQGNSENEKLFF. CDR3 in DNA: TGTGCCAGCAGCCAAGGGAACAGCGAGAATGAAAAACTGTTTTTT. The gene calls are TRBV4-2 and TRBJ1-4; no clear D. Germline V lookup: CDR1 LGHNA, CDR2 YNFKEQ. The V end lost 1 base, the J end lost 5 bases, and 11 bases lay between the germline ends. This CDR3 region has 15 residues.

This clone was found a few times. CDR3 sequence (DNA): TGTGCCAGCAGTACCGGCCTTTTAGGGGAGCAGTACTTC. The encoded protein is CASSTGLLGEQYF. V gene TRBV6-5 combines with J gene TRBJ2-5, with D possibly being TRBD1 or TRBD2 (5 bases each). Germline CDR1 reads MNHEY; CDR2 reads SVGAGI. V lost 5 bases, J lost 11 bases, and 18 bases lay in between. The CDR3 sequence is 13 residues long.

The gene calls are TRBV9 and TRBJ2-1; D uncertain. CDR1 is SGDLS and CDR2 is YYNGEE in the germline V gene. V was cut by 3 bases and J by 3 bases, with 7 bases left in between. There are 13 residues in the CDR3. CDR3 protein: CASSEGFYNEQFF. Here the CDR3 DNA reads TGTGCCAGCAGCGAGGGCTTCTACAATGAGCAGTTCTTC.

This clone was counted only a few times. V is TRBV25-1 and J is TRBJ2-1, with a possible D match to TRBD1 (6 bases). The CDR3 consists of 15 residues. The ends were cut back, 2 bases at V and 6 bases at J, with 14 bases in the middle. Germline CDR1 and CDR2: MGHDK and SYGVNS. CDR3 bases: TGTGCCAGCAGTGAAACCGGGACAACCTTCAATGAGCAGTTCTTC. This gives the protein CASSETGTTFNEQFF.

Of note for this clone: A read error is the likely source, as a far larger clone sits one nucleotide away. The chain combines TRBV20-1 with TRBJ2-1; the D gene is possibly TRBD2 (7 bases). This CDR3 has 11 amino acids. Per the germline V gene, CDR1 is DFQATT and CDR2 is SNEGSKA (reference sequence). The V end lost 5 bases, the J end lost 10 bases, and 12 bases lay between the germline ends. CDR3 DNA: TGCAGTGCTTACAGGGAGGGCGAGCAGTTCTTC. Encoded protein: CSAYREGEQFF.

This clone was observed a few times. Other DNA sequences in this specimen translate into the identical CDR3. The V call is TRBV9, the J call TRBJ2-5; 7 nucleotides align to TRBD2. V was pared by 0 bases and J by 5 bases, with 7 bases of the junction left unmatched. CDR1 SGDLS and CDR2 YYNGEE come from the germline V gene. The CDR3 is made up of 15 amino acids. The CDR3 loop is CASSVGGAGTETQYF. For the CDR3, the DNA is TGTGCCAGCAGCGTAGGAGGAGCGGGAACGGAGACCCAGTACTTC. The variable domain in full, with the rest retrieved from reference TRBV9 and TRBJ2-5, is DSGVTQTPKHLITATGQRVTLRCSPRSGDLSVYWYQQSLDQGLQFLIQYYNGEERAKGNILERFSAQQFPDLHSELNLSSLELGDSALYFCASSVGGAGTETQYFGPGTRLLVL.

V gene TRBV6-4 combines with J gene TRBJ2-1, with D hard to call. The CDR3 consists of 15 residues. Germline CDR1 and CDR2: MRHNA and SNTAGT. The germline V and J ends were trimmed by 3 bases and 3 bases, with 12 bases remaining between them. This chain's CDR3 is CASSEDGQDYNEQFF. CDR3 sequence (DNA): TGTGCCAGCAGTGAAGACGGGCAAGACTACAATGAGCAGTTCTTC.

This rearrangement joins TRBV6-5 to TRBJ2-6; a weak D match, TRBD1 (6 bases). This CDR3 is 13 amino acids long. The germline gives CDR1 MNHEY, CDR2 SVGAGI. V lost 10 bases to trimming and J lost 1 base, with 8 bases between them. CDR3 bases: TGTGCCACTCAGGGGTCTGGGGCCAACGTCCTGACTTTC. Protein product: CATQGSGANVLTF.

This clone appeared a few times. The genes are TRBV6-1 and TRBJ1-1; 8 nucleotides agree with TRBD1. V was clipped by 1 base and J by 8 bases; unmatched bases: 9. CDR1 is MNHNS and CDR2 is SASEGT in the germline V gene. The CDR3 is 15 residues long. The CDR3 coding sequence is TGTGCCAGCAGTGAAGACCCGACAGGGGTCGGGGAAGCTTTCTTT. Protein sequence: CASSEDPTGVGEAFF.

J is TRBJ2-5 and V is TRBV4-2; D may be TRBD2 (6 bases). The J call could be wrong; TRBJ2-7 is a better fit for the DNA end. The CDR3 consists of 14 residues. Germline V lookup: CDR1 LGHNA, CDR2 YNFKEQ. CDR3 protein: CASSQGGVRYEQYF. In DNA form, the CDR3 reads TGTGCCAGCAGCCAGGGCGGGGTACGATACGAGCAGTACTTC.

CDR3 in amino acids: CASSQFRRGVGEQYF. CDR3 sequence (DNA): TGTGCCAGCAGCCAATTTAGACGGGGAGTGGGCGAGCAGTACTTC. The chain combines TRBV11-2 with TRBJ2-5, with a possible D match to TRBD2 (5 bases). The DNA end favors TRBJ2-7, so the J call may be wrong. The CDR3 is 15 residues long. The germline V gene has CDR1 SGHAT and CDR2 FQNNGV.

CDR3 coding DNA: TGTGCCAGCAGCTCCAGCCGGGAAAAGCACAGTTGGACGCAGTATTTT. This gives the protein CASSSSREKHSWTQYF. J is TRBJ2-3 and V is TRBV13, with D tentatively TRBD2 (5 bases). The CDR3 contains 16 residues. Trimming took 4 bases from V and 9 from J, leaving 23 bases between them. Germline V CDR1 and CDR2: PRHDT, FYEKMQ (reference sequence).

The V call is TRBV15, the J call TRBJ1-2; D uncertain. This CDR3 region has 13 residues. Germline V gives CDR1 LNHNV, CDR2 YYDKDF (reference sequence). V was clipped by 3 bases and J by 0 bases, with 5 bases between them. In DNA form, the CDR3 reads TGTGCCACCAGCAGCGGGGCTAACTATGGCTACACCTTC. This translates into CATSSGANYGYTF.

V gene TRBV25-1 combines with J gene TRBJ2-7, with TRBD2 matching over 7 bases. V was clipped by 8 bases and J by 0 bases; unmatched bases: 10. Germline V gives CDR1 MGHDK, CDR2 SYGVNS. This CDR3 is built from 15 residues. The DNA for the CDR3 is TGTGCCAGCGGGTCGGGGGGTGGGGACTCCTACGAGCAGTACTTC. As protein: CASGSGGGDSYEQYF.

The chain uses TRBV29-1 and TRBJ1-1; no firm D call. CDR1 and CDR2 (germline): SQVTM, ANQGSEA. V lost 3 bases to trimming and J lost 10 bases, with 9 bases between them. The CDR3 is made up of 10 amino acids. This CDR3 is CSVEGQGAFF. CDR3 nucleotide sequence: TGCAGCGTTGAGGGTCAAGGAGCTTTCTTT.

This clone was picked up one time. The chain has TRBV4-1 and TRBJ1-2; tentatively, D is TRBD1 (5 bases). Trimming took off 5 bases at V and 4 bases at J, with 26 bases between the two ends. The germline V gene has CDR1 MGHRA and CDR2 YSYEKL. The CDR3 totals 18 residues. As DNA, the CDR3 is TGCGCCAGCAGCTCGCCCGGGAAAAAGAGTAGGGGCGGCTATGGCTACACCTTC. This sequence encodes CASSSPGKKSRGGYGYTF.

This chain uses TRBV9 with TRBJ2-5; TRBD2 matches at 7 bases. The CDR3 is 14 residues long. Germline V gives CDR1 SGDLS, CDR2 YYNGEE. V gave up 3 bases and J gave up 5 bases; unmatched junction bases: 7. This CDR3 is CASSGGGSAETQYF. The DNA for the CDR3 is TGTGCCAGCAGCGGCGGGGGATCGGCGGAGACCCAGTACTTC.

This chain connects TRBV5-1 to TRBJ2-7; the match to TRBD2 covers 7 bases. The J segment lost 0 bases and the V segment lost 0 bases, leaving 3 bases of the junction unmatched. Germline V lookup: CDR1 SGHRS, CDR2 YFSETQ. This CDR3 has 15 amino acids. CDR3 sequence (DNA): TGCGCCAGCAGCTTGGAGGGCGGGAGCTCCTACGAGCAGTACTTC. The encoded protein is CASSLEGGSSYEQYF.

This clone was observed a few times. This rearrangement joins TRBV27 to TRBJ2-7, with 8 positions matching TRBD2. Germline trimming cut 3 bases from V and 6 bases from J; bases unmatched to any gene: 10. This CDR3 comprises 15 residues. Germline loops: CDR1 MNHEY, CDR2 SMNVEV (reference sequence). The CDR3 reads CASSFRLASPLEQYF. DNA of the CDR3: TGTGCCAGCAGTTTCCGACTAGCGTCTCCCCTCGAGCAGTACTTC.

CDR3 amino acids: CASSLGLVAGGETQYF. As DNA, the CDR3 is TGTGCCAGCAGCTTAGGCCTGGTAGCGGGAGGCGAGACCCAGTACTTC. The rearrangement links TRBV13 to TRBJ2-5; 10 bases are shared with TRBD2. The CDR3 extends over 16 amino acids. V shed 0 bases and J 5 bases; nucleotides not matched to a gene: 6. Germline-derived CDR1 and CDR2 are PRHDT and FYEKMQ (reference sequence).

A few counts support this clone. This sequence joins TRBV11-2 and TRBJ2-7; D may be TRBD1 (6 bases). The CDR3 loop spans 17 amino acids. V lost 0 bases to trimming and J lost 2 bases, with 17 bases between them. Germline lookup yields CDR1 SGHAT and CDR2 FQNNGV. The CDR3 protein is CASSLDLIPGQPYEQYF. As DNA, the CDR3 is TGTGCCAGCAGCTTAGATCTAATTCCGGGACAACCCTACGAGCAGTACTTC.

The rearrangement links TRBV7-8 to TRBJ2-7, with a weak D call TRBD1 (6 bases). The CDR3 consists of 16 residues. Germline-derived CDR1 and CDR2 are SGHVS and FQNEAQ. V was clipped by 2 bases and J by 2 bases, with 16 bases between them. The CDR3 region has the DNA TGTGCCAGCAGCTTACCCCAAGGGACAACCGCCTACGAGCAGTACTTC. Encoded protein: CASSLPQGTTAYEQYF.